The 11 T cell receptor beta chains listed next were all sequenced from one sample in a study of memory CD4+ T cells and cytomegalovirus serostatus. Clones were read by immunoSEQ multiplex PCR, and TCRdb kept only the in-frame ones, dropping some. The table records about 42,000 clones, around 72% of them present only once. The sort gate was single viable CD3+CD4+CD8-CD45RO+ cells for memory CD4+ T cells. Source material: memory CD4+ T cells from blood. Receptor source: an adult in good health and CMV-seronegative.

The rearrangement links TRBV9 to TRBJ2-5; 9 nucleotides match TRBD2. The CDR3 is 14 residues long. Unmatched junction bases numbered 4, after V lost 2 bases and J lost 5 bases. Germline assignment: CDR1 SGDLS and CDR2 YYNGEE. The CDR3: CASSVGGGAETQYF. CDR3 bases: TGTGCCAGCAGCGTCGGCGGGGGGGCGGAGACCCAGTACTTC. Using reference TRBV9 and TRBJ2-5 for the parts outside the CDR3, the full variable domain is DSGVTQTPKHLITATGQRVTLRCSPRSGDLSVYWYQQSLDQGLQFLIQYYNGEERAKGNILERFSAQQFPDLHSELNLSSLELGDSALYFCASSVGGGAETQYFGPGTRLLVL.

This clone has just one count. V and J are TRBV11-2 and TRBJ1-1, with D possibly TRBD1 on 5 matching bases. Trimming removed 0 bases at V and 5 bases at J, with 10 bases between. CDR3 length equals 14 residues. CDR1 and CDR2 (germline): SGHAT, FQNNGV. CDR3 in DNA: TGTGCCAGCAGCTTAGACCCCAGGGTGACTGAAGCTTTCTTT. Encoded protein: CASSLDPRVTEAFF. Together with reference TRBV11-2 and TRBJ1-1, the CDR3 gives the full variable domain: EAGVAQSPRYKIIEKRQSVAFWCNPISGHATLYWYQQILGQGPKLLIQFQNNGVVDDSQLPKDRFSAERLKGVDSTLKIQPAKLEDSAVYLCASSLDPRVTEAFFGQGTRLTVV.

The chain is built from TRBV30 and TRBJ1-1, with 10 positions matching TRBD1. Unmatched junction bases numbered 3, after V lost 2 bases and J lost 0 bases. CDR1 is GTSNPN, CDR2 SVGIG, per germline (reference sequence). The CDR3 extends over 15 amino acids. The chain's CDR3 is CAWSRQGALNTEAFF. CDR3 sequence (DNA): TGTGCCTGGAGTAGACAGGGGGCCTTGAACACTGAAGCTTTCTTT.

This clone was counted a few times. The V call is TRBV28, the J call TRBJ1-1, with D perhaps TRBD1 (5 bases). Deletions cut 5 bases from V and 4 bases from J, with 17 bases between. There are 15 residues in the CDR3. Germline CDR1 MDHEN, CDR2 SYDVKM. The CDR3 nucleotides are TGTGCCAGCAGTGCCGGGACTACCTCGGGCACTGAAGCTTTCTTT. This gives the protein CASSAGTTSGTEAFF.

This chain uses TRBV30 with TRBJ2-3, with D possibly TRBD1 on 6 matching bases. Germline CDR1 GTSNPN, CDR2 SVGIG (reference sequence). This CDR3 is 13 amino acids long. The V end lost 5 bases, the J end lost 3 bases, and 12 bases lay between the germline ends. CDR3 region: CAWGGTGTDTQYF. The DNA for the CDR3 is TGTGCCTGGGGGGGCACAGGGACAGATACGCAGTATTTT. The variable domain in full, completed from reference TRBV30 and TRBJ2-3, reads SQTIHQWPATLVQPVGSPLSLECTVEGTSNPNLYWYRQAAGRGLQLLFYSVGIGQISSEVPQNLSASRPQDRQFILSSKKLLLSDSGFYLCAWGGTGTDTQYFGPGTRLTVL.

The chain couples TRBV18 to TRBJ2-2; 10 nucleotides agree with TRBD2. The V and J ends lost 0 bases and 0 bases, in that order; junction bases with no gene match: 7. Per germline, CDR1 KGHSH and CDR2 LQKENI. The CDR3 has 19 amino acids. The CDR3 nucleotides read TGTGCCAGCTCACCACCGGGGAGCGGGGGGGCGACGAACACCGGGGAGCTGTTTTTT. It codes for CASSPPGSGGATNTGELFF.

The V and J genes are TRBV2 and TRBJ1-5; TRBD1 matches 8 bases. Germline V gene sequence: CDR1 SNHLY, CDR2 FYNNEI. CDR3 length: 17 residues. The trim removed 5 bases at V and 9 bases at J, leaving 18 bases unmatched. For the CDR3, the DNA is TGTGCCAGCAGTTACCCTCGGGACAGGTTCCAAGAGGGGCCCCAGCATTTT. Translating gives CASSYPRDRFQEGPQHF.

V and J are TRBV5-5 and TRBJ2-7; D gene unclear. This CDR3 is 13 amino acids long. Germline CDR1 reads SGHKS; CDR2 reads YYEKEE (reference sequence). The germline V and J ends were trimmed by 0 bases and 4 bases, with 8 bases remaining between them. For the CDR3, the DNA is TGTGCCAGCAGCTTGGCCACGGTTTACGAGCAGTACTTC. Translated, it gives CASSLATVYEQYF.

This rearrangement joins TRBV28 to TRBJ1-3; D call uncertain. Trimming pared 6 bases from V and 4 bases from J, leaving 13 bases between. The CDR3 totals 14 residues. Germline CDR1 is MDHEN and CDR2 is SYDVKM. The CDR3 bases are TGTGCCAGCAGCCCAGCCGGGATAGGAAACACCATATATTTT. This encodes CASSPAGIGNTIYF.

The chain combines TRBV4-2 with TRBJ2-1; D may be TRBD2 (5 bases). This CDR3 has 14 amino acids. Per the germline V gene, CDR1 is LGHNA and CDR2 is YNFKEQ. V lost 0 bases, J lost 8 bases, and 11 bases lay in between. The CDR3, as DNA: TGTGCCAGCAGCCAAGAGGGGAGTACCGATGAGCAGTTCTTC. It translates to CASSQEGSTDEQFF.

The chain uses TRBV4-1 and TRBJ2-1, with D perhaps matching TRBD1 or TRBD2 (5 bases each). The CDR3 length is 15 residues. Germline V gene data show CDR1 as MGHRA and CDR2 as YSYEKL. V lost 0 bases and J 6 bases, leaving 12 bases between the germline ends. The CDR3 loop reads CASSQEGPRGNEQFF. The CDR3 DNA follows: TGCGCCAGCAGCCAAGAGGGACCTCGCGGCAATGAGCAGTTCTTC.